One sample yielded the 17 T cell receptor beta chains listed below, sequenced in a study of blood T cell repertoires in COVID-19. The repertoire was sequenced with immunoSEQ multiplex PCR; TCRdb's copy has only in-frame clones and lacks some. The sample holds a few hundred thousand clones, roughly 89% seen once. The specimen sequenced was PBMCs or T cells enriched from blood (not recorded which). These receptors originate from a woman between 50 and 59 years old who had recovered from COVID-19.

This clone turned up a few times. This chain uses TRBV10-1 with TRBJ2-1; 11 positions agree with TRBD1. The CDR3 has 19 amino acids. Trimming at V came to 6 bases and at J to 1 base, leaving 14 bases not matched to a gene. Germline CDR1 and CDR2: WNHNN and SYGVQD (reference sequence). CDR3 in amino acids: CASRELGQGECGSYNEQFF. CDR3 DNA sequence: TGCGCCAGCAGAGAGCTGGGACAGGGGGAATGTGGGTCCTACAATGAGCAGTTCTTC.

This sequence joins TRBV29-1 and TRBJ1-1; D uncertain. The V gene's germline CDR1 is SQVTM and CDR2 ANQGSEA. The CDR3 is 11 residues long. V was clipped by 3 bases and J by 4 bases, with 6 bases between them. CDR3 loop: CSVEPGTEAFF. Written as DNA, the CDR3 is TGCAGCGTTGAGCCCGGCACTGAAGCTTTCTTT.

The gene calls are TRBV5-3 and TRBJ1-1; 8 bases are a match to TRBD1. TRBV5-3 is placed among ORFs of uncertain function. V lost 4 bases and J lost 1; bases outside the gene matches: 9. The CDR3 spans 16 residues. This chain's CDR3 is CARSQWGGQANTEAFF. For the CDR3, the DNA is TGTGCCAGAAGCCAGTGGGGGGGACAGGCGAACACTGAAGCTTTCTTT.

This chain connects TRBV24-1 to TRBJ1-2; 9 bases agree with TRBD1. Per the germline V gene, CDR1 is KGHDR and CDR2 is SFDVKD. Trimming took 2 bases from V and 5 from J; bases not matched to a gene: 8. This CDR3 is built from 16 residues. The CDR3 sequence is CATSDWDRESAYGYTF. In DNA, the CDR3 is TGTGCCACCAGTGATTGGGACAGGGAAAGTGCTTATGGCTACACCTTC.

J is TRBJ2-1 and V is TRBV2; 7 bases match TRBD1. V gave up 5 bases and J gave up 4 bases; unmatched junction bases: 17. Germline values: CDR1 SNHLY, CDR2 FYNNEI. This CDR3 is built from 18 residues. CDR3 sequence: CASSSGTALTSLYNEQFF. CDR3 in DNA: TGTGCCAGCAGTTCCGGGACAGCCTTGACTTCCCTTTACAATGAGCAGTTCTTC.

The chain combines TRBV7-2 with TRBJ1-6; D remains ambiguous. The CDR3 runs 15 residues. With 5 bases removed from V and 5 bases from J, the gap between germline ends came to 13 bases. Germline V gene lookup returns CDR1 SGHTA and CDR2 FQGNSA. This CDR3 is CASSPREGNNSPLHF. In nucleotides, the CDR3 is TGTGCCAGCAGCCCCCGAGAGGGAAATAATTCACCCCTCCACTTT.

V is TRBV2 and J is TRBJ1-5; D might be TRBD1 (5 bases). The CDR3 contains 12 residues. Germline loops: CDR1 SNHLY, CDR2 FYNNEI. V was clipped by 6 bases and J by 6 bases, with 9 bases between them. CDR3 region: CASSKGRQPQHF. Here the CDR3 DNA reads TGTGCCAGCAGCAAGGGGCGTCAGCCCCAGCATTTT.

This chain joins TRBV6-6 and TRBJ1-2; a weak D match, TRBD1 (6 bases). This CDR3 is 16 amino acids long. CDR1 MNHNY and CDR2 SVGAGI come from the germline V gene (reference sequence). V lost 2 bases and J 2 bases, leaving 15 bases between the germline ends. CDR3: CASSYPSGQSNYGYTF. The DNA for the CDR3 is TGTGCCAGCAGTTACCCATCCGGACAGTCCAACTATGGCTACACCTTC.

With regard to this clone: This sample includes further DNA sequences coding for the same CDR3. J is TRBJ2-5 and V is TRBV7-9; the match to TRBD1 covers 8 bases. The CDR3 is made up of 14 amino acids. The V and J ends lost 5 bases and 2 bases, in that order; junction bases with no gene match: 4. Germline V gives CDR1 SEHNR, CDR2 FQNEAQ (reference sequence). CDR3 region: CASSPGQGQETQYF. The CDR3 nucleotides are TGTGCCAGCAGCCCAGGACAGGGTCAAGAGACCCAGTACTTC.

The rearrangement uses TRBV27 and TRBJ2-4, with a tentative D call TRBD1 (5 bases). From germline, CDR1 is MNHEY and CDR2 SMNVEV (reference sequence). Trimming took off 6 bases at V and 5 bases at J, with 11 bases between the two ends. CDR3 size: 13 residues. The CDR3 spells CASRYSRENIQYF. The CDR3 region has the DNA TGTGCCAGCAGATACTCCAGGGAAAACATTCAGTACTTC.

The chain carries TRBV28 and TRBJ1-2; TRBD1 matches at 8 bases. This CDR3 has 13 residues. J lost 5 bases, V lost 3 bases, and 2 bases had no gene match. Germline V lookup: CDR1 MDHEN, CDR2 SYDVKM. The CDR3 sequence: CASSFDRGYGYTF. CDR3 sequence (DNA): TGTGCCAGCAGTTTCGACAGGGGTTATGGCTACACCTTC.

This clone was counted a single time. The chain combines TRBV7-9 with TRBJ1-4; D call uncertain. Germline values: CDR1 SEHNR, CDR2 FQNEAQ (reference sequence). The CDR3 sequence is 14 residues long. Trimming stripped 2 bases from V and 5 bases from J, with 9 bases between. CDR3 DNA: TGTGCCAGCAGCTTATCCGGGGAGAATGAAAAACTGTTTTTT. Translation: CASSLSGENEKLFF.

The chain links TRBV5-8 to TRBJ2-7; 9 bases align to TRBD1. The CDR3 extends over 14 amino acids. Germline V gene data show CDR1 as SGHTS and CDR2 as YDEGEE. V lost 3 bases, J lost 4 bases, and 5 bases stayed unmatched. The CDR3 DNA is TGTGCCAGCAGCTCGCCGGGACAGGGATACGAGCAGTACTTC. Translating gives CASSSPGQGYEQYF. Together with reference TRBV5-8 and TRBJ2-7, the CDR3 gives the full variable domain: EAGVTQSPTHLIKTRGQQATLRCSPISGHTSVYWYQQALGLGLQFLLWYDEGEERNRGNFPPRFSGRQFPNYSSELNVNALELEDSALYLCASSSPGQGYEQYFGPGTRLTVT.

Here the CDR3 DNA reads TGTGCCAGCAGGAACCGGGGGGCGGGCAATCAGCCCCAGCATTTT. Its protein product is CASRNRGAGNQPQHF. V gene TRBV6-5 combines with J gene TRBJ1-5; D is possibly TRBD1 (6 bases). This CDR3 has 15 amino acids. Germline V CDR1 and CDR2: MNHEY, SVGAGI. Trimming took 6 bases from V and 2 from J, leaving 14 bases between them.

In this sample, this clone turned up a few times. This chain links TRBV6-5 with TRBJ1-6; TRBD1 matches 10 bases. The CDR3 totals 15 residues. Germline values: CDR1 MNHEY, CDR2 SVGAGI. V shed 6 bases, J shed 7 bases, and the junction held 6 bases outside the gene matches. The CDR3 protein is CASRKDRGSNSPLHF. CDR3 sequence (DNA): TGTGCCAGCAGAAAGGACAGGGGGTCAAATTCACCCCTCCACTTT.

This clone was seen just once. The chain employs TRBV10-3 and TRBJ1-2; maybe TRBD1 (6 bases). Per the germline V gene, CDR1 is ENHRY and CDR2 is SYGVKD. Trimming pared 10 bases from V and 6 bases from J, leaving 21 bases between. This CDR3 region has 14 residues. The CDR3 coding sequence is TGTGCCACCTTGAGGGGGTCAGAATCCGATGGCTACACCTTC. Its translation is CATLRGSESDGYTF.

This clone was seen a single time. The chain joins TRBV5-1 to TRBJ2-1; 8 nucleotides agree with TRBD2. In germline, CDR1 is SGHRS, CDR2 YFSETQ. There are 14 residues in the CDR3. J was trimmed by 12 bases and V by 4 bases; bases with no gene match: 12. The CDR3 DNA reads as TGCGCCAGCAGCACGGGGGGGCCCGGTTCTAGGCAGTTCTTC. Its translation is CASSTGGPGSRQFF.